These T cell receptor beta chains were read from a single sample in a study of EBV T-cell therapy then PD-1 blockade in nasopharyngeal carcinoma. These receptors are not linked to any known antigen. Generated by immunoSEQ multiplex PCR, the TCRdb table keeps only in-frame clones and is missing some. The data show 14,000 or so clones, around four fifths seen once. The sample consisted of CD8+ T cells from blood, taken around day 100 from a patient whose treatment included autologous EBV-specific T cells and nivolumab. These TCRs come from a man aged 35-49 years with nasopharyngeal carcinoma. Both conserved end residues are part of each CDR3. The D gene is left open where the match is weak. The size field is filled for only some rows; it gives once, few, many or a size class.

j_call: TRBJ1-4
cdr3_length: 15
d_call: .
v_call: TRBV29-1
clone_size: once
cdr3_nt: TGCAGCGTTGAAGCGATCGCGGGACCAGGGGAAAGACTGTTTTTT
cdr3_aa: CSVEAIAGPGERLFF

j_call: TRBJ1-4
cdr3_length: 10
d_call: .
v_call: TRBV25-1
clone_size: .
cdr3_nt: TGTGCCAGCAGTGAGGCAGGACTGTTTTTT
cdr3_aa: CASSEAGLFF

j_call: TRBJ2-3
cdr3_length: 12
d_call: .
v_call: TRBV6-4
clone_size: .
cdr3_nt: TGTGCCAGCAGTGACGGGGAAGATACGCAGTATTTT
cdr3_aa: CASSDGEDTQYF

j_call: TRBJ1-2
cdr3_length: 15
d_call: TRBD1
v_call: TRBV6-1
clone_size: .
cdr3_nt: TGTGCCAGCAGTGACCCCCCAGGGGGCGAAACGGGCTACACCTTC
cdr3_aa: CASSDPPGGETGYTF

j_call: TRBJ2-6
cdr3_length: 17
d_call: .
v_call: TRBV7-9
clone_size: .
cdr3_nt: TGTGCCAGCAGCTTTGCAGGGACCTCCTCTGGGGCCAACGTCCTGACTTTC
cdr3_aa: CASSFAGTSSGANVLTF

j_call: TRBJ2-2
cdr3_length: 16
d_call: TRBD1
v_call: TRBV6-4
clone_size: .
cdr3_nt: TGTGCCAGCAGTGGCTCAGGGACAGCGAACACCGGGGAGCTGTTTTTT
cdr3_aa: CASSGSGTANTGELFF

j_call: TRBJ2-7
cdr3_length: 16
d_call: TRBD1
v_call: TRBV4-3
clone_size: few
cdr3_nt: TGCGCCAGCAGCCAGTCTGCCGGGACAGGGGGGTCCGAGCAGTACTTC
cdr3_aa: CASSQSAGTGGSEQYF

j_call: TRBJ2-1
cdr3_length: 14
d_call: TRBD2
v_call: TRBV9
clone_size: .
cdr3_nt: TGTGCCAGCGGACCGGGACTAGCGTCGCATGAGCAGTTCTTC
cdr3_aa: CASGPGLASHEQFF

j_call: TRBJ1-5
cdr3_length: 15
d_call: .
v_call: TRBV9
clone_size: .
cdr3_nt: TGTGCCAGCAGCGTAGGCAGCTATAGCAATCAGCCCCAGCATTTT
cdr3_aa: CASSVGSYSNQPQHF

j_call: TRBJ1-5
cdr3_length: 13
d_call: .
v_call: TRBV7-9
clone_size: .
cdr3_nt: TGTGCCAGCAGCTCCGGGGGGAGACAGCCCCAGCATTTT
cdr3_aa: CASSSGGRQPQHF

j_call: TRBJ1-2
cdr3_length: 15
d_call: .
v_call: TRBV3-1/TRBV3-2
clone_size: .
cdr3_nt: TGTGCCAGCAGCCAAGACCCCCAGGGGTTCTATGGCTACACCTTC
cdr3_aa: CASSQDPQGFYGYTF

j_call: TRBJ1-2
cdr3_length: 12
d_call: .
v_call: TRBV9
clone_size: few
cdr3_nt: TGTGCCAGCAGCTCGGACACGAACGGCTACACCTTC
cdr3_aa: CASSSDTNGYTF

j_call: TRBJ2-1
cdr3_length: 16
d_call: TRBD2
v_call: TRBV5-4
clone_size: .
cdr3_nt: TGTGCCAGCAGTCCTACCCCGGGAGGGACCTACAATGAGCAGTTCTTC
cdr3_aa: CASSPTPGGTYNEQFF

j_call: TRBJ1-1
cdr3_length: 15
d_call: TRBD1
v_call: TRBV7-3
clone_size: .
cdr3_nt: TGTGCCAGCACCTTAACAGGGGGCGCGGACACTGAAGCTTTCTTT
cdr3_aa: CASTLTGGADTEAFF

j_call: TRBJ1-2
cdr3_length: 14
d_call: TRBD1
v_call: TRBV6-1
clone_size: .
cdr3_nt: TGTGCCAGCAGTGAGCAGACAGGGCGGGGAGGCTACACCTTC
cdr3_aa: CASSEQTGRGGYTF

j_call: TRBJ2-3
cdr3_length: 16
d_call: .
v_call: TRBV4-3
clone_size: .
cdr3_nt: TGCGCCAGCAGCCAAGCGGGAGTAGGGGCCGGTGATACGCAGTATTTT
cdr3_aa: CASSQAGVGAGDTQYF

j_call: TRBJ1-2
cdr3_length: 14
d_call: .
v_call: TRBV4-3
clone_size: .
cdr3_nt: TGCGCCAGCAGCCAAGAACCCGGAGGTCACGGCTACACCTTC
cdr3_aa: CASSQEPGGHGYTF

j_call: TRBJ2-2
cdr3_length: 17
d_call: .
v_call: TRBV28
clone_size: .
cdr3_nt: TGTGCCAGCAGCATACCCCCTGGGCGGATCAACACCGGGGAGCTGTTTTTT
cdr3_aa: CASSIPPGRINTGELFF

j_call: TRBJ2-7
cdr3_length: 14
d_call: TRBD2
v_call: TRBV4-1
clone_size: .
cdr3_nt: TGCGCCAGCAGCCAACGGGGGGAAGGCTACGAGCAGTACTTC
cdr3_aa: CASSQRGEGYEQYF

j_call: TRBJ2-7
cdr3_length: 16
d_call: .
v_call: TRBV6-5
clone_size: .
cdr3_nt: TGTGCCAGCAGTTGGGGACCCGACAGTACCGAGTACGAGCAGTACTTC
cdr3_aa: CASSWGPDSTEYEQYF

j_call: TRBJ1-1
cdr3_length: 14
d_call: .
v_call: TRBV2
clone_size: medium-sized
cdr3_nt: TGTGCCAGCAGTTGGCGGCCAACGGATACTGAAGCTTTCTTT
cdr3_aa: CASSWRPTDTEAFF

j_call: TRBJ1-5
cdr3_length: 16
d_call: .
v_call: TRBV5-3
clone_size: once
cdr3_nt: TGTGCCAGAAGCCCAGGGAATGGAAGGGGCCGGCAGCCCCAGCATTTT
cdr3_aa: CARSPGNGRGRQPQHF

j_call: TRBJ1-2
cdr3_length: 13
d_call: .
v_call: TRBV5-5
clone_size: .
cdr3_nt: TGTGCCAGCAGCCGGGGGGGCTACTATGGCTACACCTTC
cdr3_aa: CASSRGGYYGYTF

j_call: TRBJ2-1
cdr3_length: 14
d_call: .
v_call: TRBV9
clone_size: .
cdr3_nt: TGTGCCAGCAGCGGCACGTTGTGGGGCCATGAGCAGTTCTTC
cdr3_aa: CASSGTLWGHEQFF

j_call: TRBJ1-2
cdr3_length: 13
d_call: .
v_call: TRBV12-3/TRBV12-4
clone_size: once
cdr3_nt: TGTGCCAGCAGTCCAGGGACTATATATGGCTACACCTTC
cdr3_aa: CASSPGTIYGYTF

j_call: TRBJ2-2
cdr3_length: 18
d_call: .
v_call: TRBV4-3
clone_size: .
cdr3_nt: TGCGCCAGCAGCCAAGAGCCGTTTAGAACGATAACCACCGGGGAGCTGTTTTTT
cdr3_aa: CASSQEPFRTITTGELFF

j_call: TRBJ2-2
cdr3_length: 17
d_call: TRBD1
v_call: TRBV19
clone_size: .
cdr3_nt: TGTGCCAGTAGTCTTCGAACCTGGACAGGGCCCACCGGGGAGCTGTTTTTT
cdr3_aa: CASSLRTWTGPTGELFF

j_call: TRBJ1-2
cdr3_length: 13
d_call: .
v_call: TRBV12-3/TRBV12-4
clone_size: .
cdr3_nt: TGTGCCAGCAGCCTGGCCCCTAAAAGTGGCTACACCTTC
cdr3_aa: CASSLAPKSGYTF

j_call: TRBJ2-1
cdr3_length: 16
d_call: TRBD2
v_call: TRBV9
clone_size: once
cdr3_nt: TGTGCCAGCAGCCTTTCTGGCGGGGGCTCCTACAATGAGCAGTTCTTC
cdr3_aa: CASSLSGGGSYNEQFF

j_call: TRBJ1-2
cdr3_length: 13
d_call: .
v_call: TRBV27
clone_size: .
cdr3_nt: TGTGCCAGCAGTGGCCCAGCTAACTATGGCTACACCTTC
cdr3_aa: CASSGPANYGYTF

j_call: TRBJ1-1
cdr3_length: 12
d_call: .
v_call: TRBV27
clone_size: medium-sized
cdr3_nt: TGTGCCAGCAGTCCCCGGAACACTGAAGCTTTCTTT
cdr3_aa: CASSPRNTEAFF

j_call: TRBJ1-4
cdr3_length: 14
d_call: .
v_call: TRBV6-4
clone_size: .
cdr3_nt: TGTGCCAGCAGTCTAAACACCGGGTCCGAAAAACTGTTTTTT
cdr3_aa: CASSLNTGSEKLFF

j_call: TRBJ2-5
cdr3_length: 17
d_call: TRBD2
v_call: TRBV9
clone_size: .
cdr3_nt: TGTGCCAGCAGCCAAAGGGGACTAGCGGGGGATGGGGAGACCCAGTACTTC
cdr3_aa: CASSQRGLAGDGETQYF

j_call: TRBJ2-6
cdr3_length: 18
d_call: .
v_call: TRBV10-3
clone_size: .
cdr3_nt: TGTGCCATCCCCACAGTGTCGACAGGATTCTCTGGGGCCAACGTCCTGACTTTC
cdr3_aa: CAIPTVSTGFSGANVLTF

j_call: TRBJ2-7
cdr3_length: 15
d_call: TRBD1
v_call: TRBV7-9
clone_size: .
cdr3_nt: TGTGCCAGCAGCTCTACCGGGACAGGGCCCTACGAGCAGTACTTC
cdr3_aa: CASSSTGTGPYEQYF

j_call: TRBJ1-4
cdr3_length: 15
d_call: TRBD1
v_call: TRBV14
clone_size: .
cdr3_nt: TGTGCCAGCAGCCTAGGACAGGCAACTAATGAAAAACTGTTTTTT
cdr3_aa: CASSLGQATNEKLFF

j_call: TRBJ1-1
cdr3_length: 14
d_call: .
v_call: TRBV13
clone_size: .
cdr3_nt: TGTGCCACCCAGTTGGGGCCCTTGGGTACTGAAGCTTTCTTT
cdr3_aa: CATQLGPLGTEAFF

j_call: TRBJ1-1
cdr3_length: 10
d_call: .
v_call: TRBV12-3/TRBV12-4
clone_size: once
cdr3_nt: TGTGCCAGCAGTCCCCCTGAAGCTTTCTTT
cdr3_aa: CASSPPEAFF

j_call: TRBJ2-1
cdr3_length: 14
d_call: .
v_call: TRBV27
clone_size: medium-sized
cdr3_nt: TGTGCCAGCAGTTTAGGCGGCTCCTACAATGAGCAGTTCTTC
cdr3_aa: CASSLGGSYNEQFF

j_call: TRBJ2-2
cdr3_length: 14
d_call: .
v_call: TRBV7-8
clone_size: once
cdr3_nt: TGTGCCAGCACCAGAGGGGGGGACACCGGGGAGCTGTTTTTT
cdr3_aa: CASTRGGDTGELFF

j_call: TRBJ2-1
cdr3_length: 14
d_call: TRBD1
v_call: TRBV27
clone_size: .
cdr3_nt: TGTGCCACCAGACAGGGGGCGCCCCTGAATGAGCAGTTCTTC
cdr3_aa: CATRQGAPLNEQFF

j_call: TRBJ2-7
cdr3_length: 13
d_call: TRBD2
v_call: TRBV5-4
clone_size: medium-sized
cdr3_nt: TGTGCCAGCAGCATCCGGACTAGCTACGAGCAGTACTTC
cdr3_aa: CASSIRTSYEQYF

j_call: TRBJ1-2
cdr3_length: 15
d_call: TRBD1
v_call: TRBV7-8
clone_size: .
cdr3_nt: TGTGCCAGCAGCCTGACGGGGACAGGGAACTATGGCTACACCTTC
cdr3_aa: CASSLTGTGNYGYTF

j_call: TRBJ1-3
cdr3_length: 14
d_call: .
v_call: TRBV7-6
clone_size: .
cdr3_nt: TGTGCCAGCAGCTTAATGACACTTGGAAACACCATATATTTT
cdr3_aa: CASSLMTLGNTIYF

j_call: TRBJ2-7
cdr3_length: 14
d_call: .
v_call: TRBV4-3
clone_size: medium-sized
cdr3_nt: TGCGCCAGCAGCCAAGATCTCGACGCTAAGCGGCAGTACTTC
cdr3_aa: CASSQDLDAKRQYF

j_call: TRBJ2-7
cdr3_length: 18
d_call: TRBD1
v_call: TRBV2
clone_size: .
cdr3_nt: TGTGCCAGCAGTTCCCCCCAGACAGGGGGGTTTAGCTCCTACGAGCAGTACTTC
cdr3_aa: CASSSPQTGGFSSYEQYF

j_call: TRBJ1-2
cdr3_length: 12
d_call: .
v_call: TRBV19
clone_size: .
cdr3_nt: TGTGCCAGTAGTCACCCTAACTATGGCTACACCTTC
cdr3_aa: CASSHPNYGYTF

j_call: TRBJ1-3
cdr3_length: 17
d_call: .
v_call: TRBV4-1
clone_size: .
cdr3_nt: TGCGCCAGCAGCCAAGAGGCCGGGGCCATCTCTGGAAACACCATATATTTT
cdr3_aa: CASSQEAGAISGNTIYF

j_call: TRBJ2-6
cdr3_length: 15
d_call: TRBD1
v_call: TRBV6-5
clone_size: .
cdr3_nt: TGTGCCGGGGGGACAGGGGGCGACGGGGCCAACGTCCTGACTTTC
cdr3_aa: CAGGTGGDGANVLTF

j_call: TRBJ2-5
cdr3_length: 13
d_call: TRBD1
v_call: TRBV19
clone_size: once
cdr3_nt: TGTGCCAGTAGTGAGACAGGGGGGGAGACCCAGTACTTC
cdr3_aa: CASSETGGETQYF

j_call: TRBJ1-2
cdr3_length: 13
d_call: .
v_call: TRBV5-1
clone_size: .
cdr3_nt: TGCGCCAGCAGCCAATACAGGACCTATGGCTACACCTTC
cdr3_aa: CASSQYRTYGYTF

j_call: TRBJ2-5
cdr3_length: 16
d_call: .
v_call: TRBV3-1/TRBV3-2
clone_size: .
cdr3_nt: TGTGCCAGCAGCCCCCGCTCGGGATACGTAAAAGAGACCCAGTACTTC
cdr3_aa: CASSPRSGYVKETQYF

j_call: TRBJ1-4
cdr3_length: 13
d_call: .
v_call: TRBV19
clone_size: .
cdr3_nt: TGTGCCAGTAGGACCCTTTCGGGCGAAAAACTGTTTTTT
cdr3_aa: CASRTLSGEKLFF

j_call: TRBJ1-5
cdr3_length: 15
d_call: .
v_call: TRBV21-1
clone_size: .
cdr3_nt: TGTGCCAGCAGCTCATTTACCAGCCTCAATCAGCCCCAGCATTTT
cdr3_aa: CASSSFTSLNQPQHF

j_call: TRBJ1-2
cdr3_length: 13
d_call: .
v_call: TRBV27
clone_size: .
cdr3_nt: TGTGCCAGCAGCCGAACCCCCCCCTATGGCTACACCTTC
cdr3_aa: CASSRTPPYGYTF

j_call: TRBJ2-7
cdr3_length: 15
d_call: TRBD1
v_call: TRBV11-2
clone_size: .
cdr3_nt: TGTGCCAGCAGCTTAGGGGGACAGGTATTATACGAGCAGTACTTC
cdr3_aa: CASSLGGQVLYEQYF

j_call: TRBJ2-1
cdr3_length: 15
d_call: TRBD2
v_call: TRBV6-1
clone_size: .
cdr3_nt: TGTGCCAGCACTGAACTAGCGGGGGGGTACAATGAGCAGTTCTTC
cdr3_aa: CASTELAGGYNEQFF

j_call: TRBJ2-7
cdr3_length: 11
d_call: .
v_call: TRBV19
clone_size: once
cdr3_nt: TGTGCCAGTATGGAGGGGAGCCGACAGTACTTC
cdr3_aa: CASMEGSRQYF

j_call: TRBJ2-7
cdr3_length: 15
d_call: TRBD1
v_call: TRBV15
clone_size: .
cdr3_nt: TGTGCCACCAGCAGAGTGGGGACAGGGCTGGACGAGCAGTACTTC
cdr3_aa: CATSRVGTGLDEQYF

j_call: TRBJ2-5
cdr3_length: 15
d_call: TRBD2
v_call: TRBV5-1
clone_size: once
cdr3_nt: TGCGCCAGCAGCCACGAGGGTGGACTAGCAGAGACCCAGTACTTC
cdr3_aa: CASSHEGGLAETQYF